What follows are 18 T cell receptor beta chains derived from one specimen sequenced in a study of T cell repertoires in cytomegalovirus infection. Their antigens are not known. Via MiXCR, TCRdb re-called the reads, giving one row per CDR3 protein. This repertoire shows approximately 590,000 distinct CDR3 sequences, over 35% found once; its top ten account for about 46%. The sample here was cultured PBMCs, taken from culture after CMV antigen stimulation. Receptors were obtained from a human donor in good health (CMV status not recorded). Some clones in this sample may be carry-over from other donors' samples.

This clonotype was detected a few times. The CDR3 spells CSAREGGQPQHF. The CDR3 DNA reads as TGCAGTGCTAGAGAAGGTGGGCAGCCCCAGCATTTT. This chain connects TRBV20-1 to TRBJ1-5; D uncertain. This CDR3 comprises 12 residues. Per the germline V gene, CDR1 is DFQATT and CDR2 is SNEGSKA (reference sequence). Trimming left V 0 bases short and J 7 bases short, with 7 bases between.

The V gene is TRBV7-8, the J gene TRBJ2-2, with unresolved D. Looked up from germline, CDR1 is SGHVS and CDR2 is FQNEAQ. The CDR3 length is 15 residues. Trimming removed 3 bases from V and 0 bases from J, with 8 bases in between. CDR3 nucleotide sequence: TGTGCCAGCAGCTTCACAGCTACGAACACCGGGGAGCTGTTTTTT. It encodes CASSFTATNTGELFF.

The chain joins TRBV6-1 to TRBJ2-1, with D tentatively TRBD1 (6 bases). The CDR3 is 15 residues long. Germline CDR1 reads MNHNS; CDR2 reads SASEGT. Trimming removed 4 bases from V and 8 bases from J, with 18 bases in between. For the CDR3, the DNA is TGTGCCAGCAGTGCCCTTCTCGAGGGGGTCGATGAGCAGTTCTTC. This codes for CASSALLEGVDEQFF.

In DNA, the CDR3 is TGTGCCAGCACACCCGGCACCTACGAGCAGTACTTC. Its protein is CASTPGTYEQYF. V usage is TRBV7-2 and J usage is TRBJ2-7; D uncertain. Trimming took off 7 bases at V and 2 bases at J, with 9 bases between the two ends. From germline, CDR1 is SGHTA and CDR2 FQGNSA. This CDR3 region has 12 residues.

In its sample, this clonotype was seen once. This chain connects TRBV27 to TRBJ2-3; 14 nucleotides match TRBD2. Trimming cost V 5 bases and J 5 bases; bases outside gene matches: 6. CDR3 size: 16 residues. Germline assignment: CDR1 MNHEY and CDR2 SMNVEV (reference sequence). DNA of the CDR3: TGTGCCAGCAGTCTTGGACTAGCGGGAGGTGAAGATACGCAGTATTTT. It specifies CASSLGLAGGEDTQYF.

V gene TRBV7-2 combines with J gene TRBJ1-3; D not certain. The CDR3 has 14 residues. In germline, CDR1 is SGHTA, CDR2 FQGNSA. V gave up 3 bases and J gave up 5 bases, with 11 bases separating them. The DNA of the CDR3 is TGTGCCAGCAGCTTCGTGCCAACAAGAAACACCATATATTTT. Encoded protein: CASSFVPTRNTIYF. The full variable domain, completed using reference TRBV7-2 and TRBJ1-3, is GAGVSQSPSNKVTEKGKDVELRCDPISGHTALYWYRQSLGQGLEFLIYFQGNSAPDKSGLPSDRFSAERTGGSVSTLTIQRTQQEDSAVYLCASSFVPTRNTIYFGEGSWLTVV.

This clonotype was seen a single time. This CDR3 is CASSPAGGRGVKKLFF. Written as DNA, the CDR3 is TGTGCCAGCAGCCCCGCTGGGGGGCGCGGGGTTAAAAAACTGTTTTTT. The V gene is TRBV7-6, the J gene TRBJ1-4; TRBD1 is a possible D gene (6 bases). The ends were cut back, 5 bases at V and 9 bases at J, with 22 bases in the middle. The CDR3 runs 16 residues. Germline CDR1 reads SGHVS; CDR2 reads FNYEAQ.

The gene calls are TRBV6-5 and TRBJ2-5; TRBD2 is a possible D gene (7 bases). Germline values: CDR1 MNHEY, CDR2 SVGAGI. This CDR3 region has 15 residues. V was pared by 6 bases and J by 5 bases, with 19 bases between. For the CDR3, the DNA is TGTGCCAGCAGGGACGGAAGGGGGGGAGAGGAGACCCAGTACTTC. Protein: CASRDGRGGEETQYF.

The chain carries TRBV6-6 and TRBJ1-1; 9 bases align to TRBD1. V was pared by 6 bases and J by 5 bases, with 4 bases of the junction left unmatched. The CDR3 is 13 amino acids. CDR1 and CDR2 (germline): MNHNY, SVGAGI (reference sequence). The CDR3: CASSNRGQTEAFF. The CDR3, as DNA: TGTGCCAGCAGCAACAGGGGGCAAACTGAAGCTTTCTTT.

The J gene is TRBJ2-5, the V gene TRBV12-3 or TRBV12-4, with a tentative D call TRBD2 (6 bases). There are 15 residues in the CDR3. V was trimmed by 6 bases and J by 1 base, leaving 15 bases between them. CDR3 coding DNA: TGTGCCAGCAGGGGGTCGGGAGCGGGCCAAGAGACCCAGTACTTC. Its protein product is CASRGSGAGQETQYF.

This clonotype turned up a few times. The DNA of the CDR3 is TGTGCCAGCAGTGAAGTGTGGGCTGATAGGTACTTC. It codes for CASSEVWADRYF. The chain has TRBV6-1 and TRBJ2-7; D not certain. The CDR3 extends over 12 amino acids. V was trimmed by 1 base and J by 12 bases, leaving 13 bases between them. In germline, CDR1 is MNHNS, CDR2 SASEGT.

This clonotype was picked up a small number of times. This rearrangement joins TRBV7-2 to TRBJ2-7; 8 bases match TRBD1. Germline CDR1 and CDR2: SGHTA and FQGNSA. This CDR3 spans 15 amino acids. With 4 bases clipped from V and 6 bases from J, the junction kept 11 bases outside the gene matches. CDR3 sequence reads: CASSSTRTGQPEQYF. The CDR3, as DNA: TGTGCCAGCAGCTCAACCCGGACAGGGCAGCCCGAGCAGTACTTC. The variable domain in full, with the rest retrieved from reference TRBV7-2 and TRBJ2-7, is GAGVSQSPSNKVTEKGKDVELRCDPISGHTALYWYRQSLGQGLEFLIYFQGNSAPDKSGLPSDRFSAERTGGSVSTLTIQRTQQEDSAVYLCASSSTRTGQPEQYFGPGTRLTVT.

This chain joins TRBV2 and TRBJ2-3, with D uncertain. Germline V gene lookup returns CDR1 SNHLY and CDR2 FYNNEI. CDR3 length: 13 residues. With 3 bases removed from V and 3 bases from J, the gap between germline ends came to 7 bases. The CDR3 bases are TGTGCCAGCAGTGATTGGTGGACAGATACGCAGTATTTT. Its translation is CASSDWWTDTQYF.

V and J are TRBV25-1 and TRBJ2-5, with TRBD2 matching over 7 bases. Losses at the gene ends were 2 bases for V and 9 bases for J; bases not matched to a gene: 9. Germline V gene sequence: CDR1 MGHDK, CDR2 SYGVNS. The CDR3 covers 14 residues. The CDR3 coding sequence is TGTGCCAGCAGTGAAAGACAGTTTGGGGGGGCCCAGTACTTC. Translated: CASSERQFGGAQYF. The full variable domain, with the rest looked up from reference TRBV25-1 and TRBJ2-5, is EADIYQTPRYLVIGTGKKITLECSQTMGHDKMYWYQQDPGMELHLIHYSYGVNSTEKGDLSSESTVSRIRTEHFPLTLESARPSHTSQYLCASSERQFGGAQYFGPGTRLLVL.

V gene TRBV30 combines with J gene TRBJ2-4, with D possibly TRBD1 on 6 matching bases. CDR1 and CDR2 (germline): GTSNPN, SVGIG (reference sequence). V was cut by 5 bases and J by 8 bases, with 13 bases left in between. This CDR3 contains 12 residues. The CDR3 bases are TGTGCCTGGTCACAGGGAATGGACATTCAGTACTTC. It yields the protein CAWSQGMDIQYF.

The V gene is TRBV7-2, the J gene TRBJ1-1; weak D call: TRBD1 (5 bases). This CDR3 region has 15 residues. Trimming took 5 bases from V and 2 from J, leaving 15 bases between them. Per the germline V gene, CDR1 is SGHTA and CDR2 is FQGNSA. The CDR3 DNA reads TGTGCCAGCAGCCCCGGGACGTACAAAAACACTGAAGCTTTCTTT. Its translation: CASSPGTYKNTEAFF.

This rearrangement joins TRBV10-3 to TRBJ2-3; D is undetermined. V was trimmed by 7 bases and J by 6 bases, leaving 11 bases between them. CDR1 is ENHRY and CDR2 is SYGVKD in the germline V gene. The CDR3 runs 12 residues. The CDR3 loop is CAITRPGDTQYF. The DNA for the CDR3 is TGTGCCATCACCAGACCCGGGGATACGCAGTATTTT.

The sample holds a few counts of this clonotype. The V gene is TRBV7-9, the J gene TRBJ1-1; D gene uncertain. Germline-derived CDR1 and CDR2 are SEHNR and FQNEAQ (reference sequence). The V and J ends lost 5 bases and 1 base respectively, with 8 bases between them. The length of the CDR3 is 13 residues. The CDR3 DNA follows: TGTGCCAGCAGCCCCTCCCCGAACACTGAAGCTTTCTTT. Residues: CASSPSPNTEAFF.